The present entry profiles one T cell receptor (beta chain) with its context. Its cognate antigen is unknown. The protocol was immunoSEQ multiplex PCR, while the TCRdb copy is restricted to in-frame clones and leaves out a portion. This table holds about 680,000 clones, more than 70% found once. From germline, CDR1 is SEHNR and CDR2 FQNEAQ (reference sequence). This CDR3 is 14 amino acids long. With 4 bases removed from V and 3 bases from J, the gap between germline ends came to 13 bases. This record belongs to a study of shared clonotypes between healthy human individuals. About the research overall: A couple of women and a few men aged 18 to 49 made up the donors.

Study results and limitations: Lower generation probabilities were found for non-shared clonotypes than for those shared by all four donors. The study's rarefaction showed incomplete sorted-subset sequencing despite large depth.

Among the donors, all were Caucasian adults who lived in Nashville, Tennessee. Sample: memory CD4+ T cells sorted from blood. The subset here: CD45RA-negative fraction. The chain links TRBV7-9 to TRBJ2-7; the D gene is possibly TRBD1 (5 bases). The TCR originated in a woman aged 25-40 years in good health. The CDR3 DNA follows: TGTGCCAGCAGCTCAAGCTCGGACAACTACGAGCAGTACTTC. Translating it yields CASSSSSDNYEQYF.